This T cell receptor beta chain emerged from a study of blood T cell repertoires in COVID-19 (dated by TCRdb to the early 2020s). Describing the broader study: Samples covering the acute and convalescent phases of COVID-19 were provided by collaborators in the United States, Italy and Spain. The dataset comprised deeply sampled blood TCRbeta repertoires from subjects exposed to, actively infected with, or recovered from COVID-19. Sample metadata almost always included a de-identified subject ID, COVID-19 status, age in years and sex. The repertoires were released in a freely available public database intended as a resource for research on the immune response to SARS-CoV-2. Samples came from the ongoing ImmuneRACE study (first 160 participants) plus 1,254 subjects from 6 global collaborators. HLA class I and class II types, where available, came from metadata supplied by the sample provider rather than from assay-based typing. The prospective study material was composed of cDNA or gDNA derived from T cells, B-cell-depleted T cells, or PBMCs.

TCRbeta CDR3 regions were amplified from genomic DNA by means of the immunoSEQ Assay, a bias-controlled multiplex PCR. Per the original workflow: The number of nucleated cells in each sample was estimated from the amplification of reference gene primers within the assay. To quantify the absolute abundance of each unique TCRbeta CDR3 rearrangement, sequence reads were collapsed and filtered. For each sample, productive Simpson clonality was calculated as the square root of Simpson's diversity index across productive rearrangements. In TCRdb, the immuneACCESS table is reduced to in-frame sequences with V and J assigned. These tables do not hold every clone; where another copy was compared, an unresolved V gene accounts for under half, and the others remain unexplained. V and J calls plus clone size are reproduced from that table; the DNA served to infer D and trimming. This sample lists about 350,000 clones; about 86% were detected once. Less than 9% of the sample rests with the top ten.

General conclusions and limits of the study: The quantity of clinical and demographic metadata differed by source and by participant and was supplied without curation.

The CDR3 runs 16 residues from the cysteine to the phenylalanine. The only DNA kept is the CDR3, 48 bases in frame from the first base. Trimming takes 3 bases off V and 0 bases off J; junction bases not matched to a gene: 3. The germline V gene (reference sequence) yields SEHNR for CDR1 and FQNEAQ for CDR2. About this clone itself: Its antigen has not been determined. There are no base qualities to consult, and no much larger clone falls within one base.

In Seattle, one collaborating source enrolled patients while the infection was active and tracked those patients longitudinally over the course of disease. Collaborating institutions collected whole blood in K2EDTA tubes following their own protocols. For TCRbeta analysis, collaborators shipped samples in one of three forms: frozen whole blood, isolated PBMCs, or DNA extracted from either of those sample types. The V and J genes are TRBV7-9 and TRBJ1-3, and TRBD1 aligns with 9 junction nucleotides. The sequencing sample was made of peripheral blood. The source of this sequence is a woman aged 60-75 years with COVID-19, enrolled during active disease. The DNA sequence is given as TGTGCCAGCAGCTTCGGACAGGGGATCTCTGGAAACACCATATATTTT. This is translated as CASSFGQGISGNTIYF.